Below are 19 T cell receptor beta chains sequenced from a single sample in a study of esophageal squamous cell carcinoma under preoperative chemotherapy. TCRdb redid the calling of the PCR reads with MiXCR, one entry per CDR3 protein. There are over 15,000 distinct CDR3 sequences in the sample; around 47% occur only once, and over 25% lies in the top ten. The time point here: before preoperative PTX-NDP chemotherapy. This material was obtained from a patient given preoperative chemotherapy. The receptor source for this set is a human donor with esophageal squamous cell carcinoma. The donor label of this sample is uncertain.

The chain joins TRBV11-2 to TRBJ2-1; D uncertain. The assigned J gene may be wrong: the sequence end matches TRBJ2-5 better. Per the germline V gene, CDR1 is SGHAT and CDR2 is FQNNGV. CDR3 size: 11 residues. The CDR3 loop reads CASRIQETQYF. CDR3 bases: TGTGCCAGCAGGATCCAAGAGACCCAGTACTTC.

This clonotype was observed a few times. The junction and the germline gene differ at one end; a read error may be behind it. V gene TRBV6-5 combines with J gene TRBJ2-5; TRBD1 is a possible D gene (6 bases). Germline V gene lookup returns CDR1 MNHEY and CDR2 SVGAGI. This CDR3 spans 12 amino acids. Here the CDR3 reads CASSYSLGAQFF. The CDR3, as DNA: TGTGCCAGCAGTTACTCGCTGGGGGCCCAATTCTTC.

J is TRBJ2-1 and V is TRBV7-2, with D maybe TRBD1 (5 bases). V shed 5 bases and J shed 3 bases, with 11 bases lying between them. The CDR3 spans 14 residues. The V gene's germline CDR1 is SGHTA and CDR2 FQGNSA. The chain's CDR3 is CASSPREFYNEQFF. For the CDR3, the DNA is TGTGCCAGCAGCCCCAGGGAATTCTACAATGAGCAGTTCTTC.

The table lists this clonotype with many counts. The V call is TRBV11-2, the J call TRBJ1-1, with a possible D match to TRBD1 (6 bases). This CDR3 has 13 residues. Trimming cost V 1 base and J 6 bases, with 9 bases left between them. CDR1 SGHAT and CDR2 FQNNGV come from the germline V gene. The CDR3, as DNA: TGTGCCAGCAGCTTAGCCCAGGGGTCTGAAGCTTTCTTT. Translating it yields CASSLAQGSEAFF.

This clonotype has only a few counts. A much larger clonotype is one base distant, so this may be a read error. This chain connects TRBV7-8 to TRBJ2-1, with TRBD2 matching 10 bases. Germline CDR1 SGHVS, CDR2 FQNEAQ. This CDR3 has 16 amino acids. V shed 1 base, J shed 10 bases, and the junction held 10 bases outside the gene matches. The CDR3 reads CASSLGQREGYYEQFF. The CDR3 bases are TGTGCCAGCAGCTTAGGTCAGCGGGAGGGCTACTACGAGCAGTTCTTC.

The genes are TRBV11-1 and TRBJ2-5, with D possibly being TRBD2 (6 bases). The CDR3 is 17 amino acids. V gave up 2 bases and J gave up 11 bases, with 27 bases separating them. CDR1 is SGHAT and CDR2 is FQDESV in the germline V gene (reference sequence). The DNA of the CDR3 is TGTGCCAGCAGCTTATCCTACCCAATGGGGGGATACAATGAGCAGTACTTC. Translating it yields CASSLSYPMGGYNEQYF.

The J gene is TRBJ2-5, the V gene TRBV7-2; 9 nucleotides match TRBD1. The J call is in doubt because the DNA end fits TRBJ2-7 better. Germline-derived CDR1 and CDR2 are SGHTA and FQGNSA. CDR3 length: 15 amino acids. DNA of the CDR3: TGTGCCAGCAGCTTACGGGACAGGGTTTTGGACGAGCAGTACTTC. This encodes CASSLRDRVLDEQYF.

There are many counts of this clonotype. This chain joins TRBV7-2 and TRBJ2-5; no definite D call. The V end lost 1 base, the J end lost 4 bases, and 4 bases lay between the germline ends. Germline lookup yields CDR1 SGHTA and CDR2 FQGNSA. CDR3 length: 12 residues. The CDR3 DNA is TGTGCCAGCAGCTTAGTACTAGAGACCCAGTACTTC. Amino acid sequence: CASSLVLETQYF.

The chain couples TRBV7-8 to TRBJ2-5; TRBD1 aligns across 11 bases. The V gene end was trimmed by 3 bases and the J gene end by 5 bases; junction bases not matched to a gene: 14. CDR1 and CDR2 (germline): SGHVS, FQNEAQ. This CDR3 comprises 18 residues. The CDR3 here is CASSFRTGGVMVVETQYF. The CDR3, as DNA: TGTGCCAGCAGCTTCCGGACAGGGGGCGTAATGGTTGTGGAGACCCAGTACTTC.

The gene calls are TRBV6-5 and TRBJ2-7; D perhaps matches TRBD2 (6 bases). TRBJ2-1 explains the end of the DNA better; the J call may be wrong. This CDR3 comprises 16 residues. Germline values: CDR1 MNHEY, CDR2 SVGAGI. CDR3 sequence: CASSFLLAGRPGEQFF. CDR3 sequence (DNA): TGTGCCAGCAGTTTTCTACTTGCGGGACGTCCGGGGGAGCAGTTCTTC.

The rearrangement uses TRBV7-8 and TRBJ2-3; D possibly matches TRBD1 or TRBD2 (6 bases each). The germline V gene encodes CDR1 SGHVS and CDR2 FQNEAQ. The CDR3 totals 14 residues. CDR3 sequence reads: CAGDGGPVGETQYF. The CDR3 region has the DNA TGTGCGGGTGACGGGGGCCCGGTCGGAGAGACCCAGTATTTT.

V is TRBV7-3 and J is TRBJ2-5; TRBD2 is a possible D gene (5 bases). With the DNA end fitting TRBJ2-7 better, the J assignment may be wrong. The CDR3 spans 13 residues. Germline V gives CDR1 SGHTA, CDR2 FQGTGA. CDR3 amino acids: CASSLDGNYEQYF. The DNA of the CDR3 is TGTGCCAGCAGCTTAGACGGGAACTACGAGCAGTACTTC.

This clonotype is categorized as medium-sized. CDR3 sequence: CASSEELETQYF. CDR3 DNA sequence: TGTGCCAGCAGTGAAGAATTAGAGACCCAGTACTTC. V is TRBV6-1 and J is TRBJ2-5; no clear D gene. Germline loops: CDR1 MNHNS, CDR2 SASEGT. V lost 1 base and J lost 4, with 4 bases in between. This CDR3 region has 12 residues.

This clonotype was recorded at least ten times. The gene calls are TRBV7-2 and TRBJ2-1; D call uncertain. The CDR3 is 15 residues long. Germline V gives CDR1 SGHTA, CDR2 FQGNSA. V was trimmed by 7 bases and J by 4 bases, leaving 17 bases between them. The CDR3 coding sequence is TGTGCCAGCAACCCCAAACTCACATTTTACAATGAGCAGTTCTTC. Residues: CASNPKLTFYNEQFF. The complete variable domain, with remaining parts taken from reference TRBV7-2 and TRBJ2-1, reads GAGVSQSPSNKVTEKGKDVELRCDPISGHTALYWYRQSLGQGLEFLIYFQGNSAPDKSGLPSDRFSAERTGGSVSTLTIQRTQQEDSAVYLCASNPKLTFYNEQFFGPGTRLTVL.

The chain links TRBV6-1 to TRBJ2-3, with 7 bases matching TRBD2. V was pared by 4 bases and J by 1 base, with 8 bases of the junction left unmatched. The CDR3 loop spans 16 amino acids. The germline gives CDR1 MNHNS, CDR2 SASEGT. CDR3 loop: CASSVLGRGGTDTQYF. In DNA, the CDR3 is TGTGCCAGCAGTGTCTTGGGGAGGGGCGGCACAGATACGCAGTATTTT.

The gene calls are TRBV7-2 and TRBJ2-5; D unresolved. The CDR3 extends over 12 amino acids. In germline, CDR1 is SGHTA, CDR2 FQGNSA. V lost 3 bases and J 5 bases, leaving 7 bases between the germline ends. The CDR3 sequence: CASSLTLETQYF. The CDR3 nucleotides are TGTGCCAGCAGCTTGACGCTGGAGACCCAGTACTTC.

CDR3: CASSRPLSGEQYF. In DNA form, the CDR3 reads TGTGCCAGCAGTCGCCCACTATCGGGCGAGCAGTACTTC. V is TRBV7-9 and J is TRBJ2-5; D gene ambiguous. The DNA end lines up better with TRBJ2-7; the J call may be wrong. The germline gives CDR1 SEHNR, CDR2 FQNEAQ (reference sequence). The CDR3 extends over 13 amino acids.

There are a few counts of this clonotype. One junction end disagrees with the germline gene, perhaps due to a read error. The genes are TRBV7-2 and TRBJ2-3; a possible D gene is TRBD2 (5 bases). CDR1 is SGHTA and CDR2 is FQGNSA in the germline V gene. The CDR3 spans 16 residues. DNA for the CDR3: TGTGCCAGCAGTGAACCTAGGTGGCTAGCCGGAGTCGTTCAGTACTTT. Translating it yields CASSEPRWLAGVVQYF. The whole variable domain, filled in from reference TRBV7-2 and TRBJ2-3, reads GAGVSQSPSNKVTEKGKDVELRCDPISGHTALYWYRQSLGQGLEFLIYFQGNSAPDKSGLPSDRFSAERTGGSVSTLTIQRTQQEDSAVYLCASSEPRWLAGVVQYFGPGTRLTVL.

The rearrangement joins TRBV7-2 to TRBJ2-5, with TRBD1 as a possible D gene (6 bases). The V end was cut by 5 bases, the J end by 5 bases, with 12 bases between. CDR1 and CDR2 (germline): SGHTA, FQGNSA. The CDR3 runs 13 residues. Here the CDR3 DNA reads TGTGCCAGCAGCCAGAACAGGGCGGAGACCCAGTACTTC. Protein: CASSQNRAETQYF.